This T cell receptor (beta chain) was retrieved from a study of patients and donors after allogeneic stem cell transplantation. TCRdb reprocessed the RT-PCR reads with MiXCR, giving one entry per CDR3 protein. The sample has about 410,000 distinct CDR3 sequences, 16% seen once. The CDR3 consists of 16 residues. Germline CDR1 is SNHLY and CDR2 is FYNNEI. The germline V and J ends were trimmed by 8 bases and 0 bases, with 18 bases remaining between them. This clonotype came up a few times. Source material: blood, either unsorted or a sorted T cell fraction (not recorded which). This TCR derives from a human donor who was either an allogeneic HSCT recipient or a stem cell or donor lymphocyte infusion donor (not recorded which). It is not recorded whose cells these are; they may come from a transplant donor. The chain joins TRBV2 to TRBJ2-3; D remains ambiguous. This chain's CDR3 is CASVQRWGASTDTQYF. CDR3 DNA: TGTGCCAGCGTCCAACGATGGGGTGCTAGCACAGATACGCAGTATTTT.